The rows below give T cell receptor beta chains drawn from one sample of a study of cytomegalovirus exposure and HLA in healthy donors. This table comes from immunoSEQ multiplex PCR, and its TCRdb copy is limited to in-frame clones, with some not included. The table shows 180,000 or so clones, with nearly 80% occurring only once. The material sequenced was PBMCs. The receptors were sampled from a man between 45 and 60 years old in good health and CMV-seropositive. CDR3s include the opening cysteine and the closing phenylalanine or tryptophan. Fields, in order: D gene, clone size, V gene, J gene, CDR3 protein, CDR3 DNA. The D gene is left open where the match is weak. For some rows the clone size is stated as once, few or many, or as a class when expanded; others skip it.

>TRBD1|.|TRBV18|TRBJ1-2
CASSSDRGSYTF
TGTGCCAGCTCATCCGACAGGGGGAGCTACACCTTC
>.|.|TRBV7-9|TRBJ1-4
CASSLGGGGSNEKLFF
TGTGCCAGCAGCTTAGGCGGTGGCGGATCTAATGAAAAACTGTTTTTT
>.|.|TRBV5-1|TRBJ2-5
CASSTGSETQYF
TGCGCCAGCAGTACAGGGTCGGAGACCCAGTACTTC
>TRBD2|.|TRBV11-2|TRBJ2-5
CASSLEEGGSWETQYF
TGTGCCAGCAGCTTAGAGGAGGGAGGGTCATGGGAGACCCAGTACTTC
>TRBD1|.|TRBV6-6|TRBJ2-2
CASSPTGTGTGELFF
TGTGCCAGCAGCCCGACCGGGACAGGGACCGGGGAGCTGTTTTTT
>.|.|TRBV6-1|TRBJ2-3
CASISTAVSTDTQYF
TGTGCCAGCATATCTACAGCGGTCAGCACAGATACGCAGTATTTT
>.|.|TRBV5-1|TRBJ2-2
CASSAGQLNTGELFF
TGCGCCAGCAGCGCCGGACAATTGAACACCGGGGAGCTGTTTTTT
>TRBD1|.|TRBV7-9|TRBJ2-3
CASSKGQGARTDTQYF
TGTGCCAGCAGCAAAGGACAGGGGGCAAGAACAGATACGCAGTATTTT
>TRBD1|.|TRBV7-2|TRBJ1-5
CASSLGTGAGQPQHF
TGTGCCAGCAGCTTAGGGACAGGGGCGGGACAGCCCCAGCATTTT
>TRBD2|.|TRBV7-2|TRBJ2-1
CASSSGLGTYNEQFF
TGTGCCAGCAGCTCGGGACTAGGAACCTACAATGAGCAGTTCTTC
>.|few|TRBV6-1|TRBJ1-5
CASSDVFFPDQPQHF
TGTGCCAGCAGCGATGTCTTTTTTCCGGATCAGCCCCAGCATTTT
>.|.|TRBV29-1|TRBJ1-2
CSVEENRDYGYTF
TGCAGCGTTGAGGAGAACCGGGACTATGGCTACACCTTC
>.|.|TRBV7-6|TRBJ2-5
CASSLAIARRETQYF
TGTGCCAGCAGCTTAGCGATAGCTAGAAGGGAGACCCAGTACTTC
>TRBD1|.|TRBV14|TRBJ2-3
CASSLGQGTDTQYF
TGTGCCAGCAGCCTAGGACAGGGGACAGATACGCAGTATTTT
>.|.|TRBV7-9|TRBJ2-2
CASSSGTRHTGELFF
TGTGCCAGCAGCTCCGGGACAAGACACACCGGGGAGCTGTTTTTT
>.|once|TRBV5-5|TRBJ1-2
CASSLRDFRGYTF
TGTGCCAGCAGCTTGAGGGACTTCCGGGGCTACACCTTC
>TRBD1|.|TRBV11-2|TRBJ2-5
CASRRAGTELKETQYF
TGTGCCAGCCGGAGAGCCGGGACAGAGCTAAAAGAGACCCAGTACTTC
>.|.|TRBV7-8|TRBJ1-1
CASSAYGSVTEAFF
TGTGCCAGCAGCGCCTACGGGTCAGTAACTGAAGCTTTCTTT
>.|.|TRBV6-6|TRBJ1-2
CASSYFTVEVNYGYTF
TGTGCCAGCAGTTACTTCACGGTAGAGGTTAACTATGGCTACACCTTC
>.|few|TRBV29-1|TRBJ2-3
CSVEDLGVKPDTQYF
TGCAGCGTTGAAGATCTGGGCGTGAAACCAGATACGCAGTATTTT
>.|.|TRBV5-8|TRBJ2-2
CASTIPRDNTGELFF
TGTGCCAGCACCATCCCCAGGGATAACACCGGGGAGCTGTTTTTT
>TRBD2|.|TRBV18|TRBJ2-5
CASSPNSGGAETQYF
TGTGCCAGCTCACCAAATAGCGGGGGGGCTGAGACCCAGTACTTC
>.|.|TRBV6-1|TRBJ1-3
CASRGGYGNTIYF
TGTGCCAGCAGGGGGGGATATGGAAACACCATATATTTT
>.|.|TRBV6-6|TRBJ2-5
CASSHKPPAGETQYF
TGTGCCAGCAGCCATAAACCCCCCGCAGGGGAGACCCAGTACTTC
>TRBD1|.|TRBV9|TRBJ2-3
CASSGRDRVRDTQYF
TGTGCCAGCAGCGGCCGGGACAGGGTAAGAGATACGCAGTATTTT
>TRBD1|once|TRBV2|TRBJ1-4
CASNLDREGGEKLFF
TGTGCCAGCAACCTGGACAGGGAGGGAGGTGAAAAACTGTTTTTT
>.|.|TRBV19|TRBJ2-2
CASSIGLGGTGELFF
TGTGCCAGTAGTATAGGACTCGGTGGAACCGGGGAGCTGTTTTTT
>TRBD2|once|TRBV4-1|TRBJ2-5
CASSRGLADSQETQYF
TGCGCCAGCAGCCGGGGACTAGCGGATTCCCAAGAGACCCAGTACTTC
>TRBD1|.|TRBV18|TRBJ1-1
CASRGTGFVNTEAFF
TGTGCCAGCCGGGGGACAGGGTTCGTGAACACTGAAGCTTTCTTT
>TRBD1|.|TRBV5-1|TRBJ2-5
CASSLGGTVQETQYF
TGCGCCAGCAGCTTGGGGGGGACAGTACAAGAGACCCAGTACTTC
>.|few|TRBV7-2|TRBJ2-7
CASSFALEQYF
TGTGCCAGCAGCTTTGCGCTCGAGCAGTACTTC
>.|.|TRBV7-2|TRBJ1-4
CASSSSAGEKLFF
TGTGCCAGCAGTTCATCCGCAGGGGAAAAACTGTTTTTT
>TRBD1|once|TRBV2|TRBJ2-1
CASSEARGRSEQFF
TGTGCCAGCAGTGAAGCCAGGGGGCGAAGTGAGCAGTTCTTC
>TRBD1|.|TRBV27|TRBJ2-5
CASRTTWTGAYETQYF
TGTGCCAGCAGAACAACATGGACAGGCGCCTACGAGACCCAGTACTTC
>.|.|TRBV7-3|TRBJ2-3
CASSGGASMDTQYF
TGTGCCAGCAGCGGGGGGGCTTCTATGGATACGCAGTATTTT
>TRBD1|.|TRBV4-3|TRBJ1-2
CASSQVRQGNYGYTF
TGCGCCAGCAGCCAAGTAAGACAGGGAAACTATGGCTACACCTTC
>TRBD1|.|TRBV7-2|TRBJ1-5
CASSFGRGIRNQPQHF
TGTGCCAGCAGCTTTGGCAGGGGGATTCGCAATCAGCCCCAGCATTTT
>TRBD1|once|TRBV30|TRBJ1-2
CAWSVQQGARGYTF
TGTGCCTGGAGTGTACAGCAGGGGGCGCGTGGCTACACCTTC
>TRBD1|few|TRBV5-4|TRBJ2-2
CASSSTGGSNTGELFF
TGTGCCAGCAGCTCAACAGGGGGAAGTAACACCGGGGAGCTGTTTTTT
>.|once|TRBV6-6|TRBJ1-2
CASSYSNPSGYGYTF
TGTGCCAGCAGTTACTCGAACCCAAGCGGATATGGCTACACCTTC
>.|.|TRBV4-3|TRBJ2-7
CASSEYGLSSYEQYF
TGCGCCAGCAGCGAATATGGACTTAGCTCCTACGAGCAGTACTTC
>TRBD2|.|TRBV19|TRBJ2-1
CASSISGGGAVNEQFF
TGTGCCAGTAGTATCAGCGGCGGGGGGGCCGTGAATGAGCAGTTCTTC
>.|.|TRBV19|TRBJ1-2
CASMAGRGYTF
TGTGCCAGTATGGCGGGCCGGGGCTACACCTTC
>TRBD1|few|TRBV11-2|TRBJ1-1
CASSSGSGGYTEAFF
TGTGCCAGCAGCTCTGGTTCAGGGGGCTATACTGAAGCTTTCTTT
>.|.|TRBV5-1|TRBJ2-2
CASETDTGELFF
TGCGCCAGTGAGACAGATACCGGGGAGCTGTTTTTT
>TRBD1|.|TRBV18|TRBJ2-3
CASSPTTGADTQYF
TGTGCCAGCTCACCTACTACAGGGGCAGATACGCAGTATTTT
>TRBD1|.|TRBV4-2|TRBJ1-2
CASSPRTGNNYGYTF
TGTGCCAGCAGCCCCAGGACAGGGAACAACTATGGCTACACCTTC
>TRBD1|.|TRBV19|TRBJ1-5
CASSKGTGFREDQPQHF
TGTGCCAGTAGTAAGGGGACAGGGTTTAGAGAGGATCAGCCCCAGCATTTT
>TRBD2|.|TRBV9|TRBJ2-5
CASSDFGLAGGSGEQYF
TGTGCCAGCAGCGACTTCGGACTAGCGGGGGGGTCCGGGGAGCAGTACTTC
>.|.|TRBV28|TRBJ2-7
CASSLDVGLGPYEQYF
TGTGCCAGCAGTTTAGATGTGGGACTGGGCCCCTACGAGCAGTACTTC
>.|once|TRBV9|TRBJ2-2
CASTGTTNTGELFF
TGTGCCAGCACAGGGACAACGAACACCGGGGAGCTGTTTTTT
>.|.|TRBV11-2|TRBJ1-4
CASSRPGTRDEKLFF
TGTGCCAGCAGCCGGCCCGGGACTAGAGATGAAAAACTGTTTTTT
>TRBD1|.|TRBV29-1|TRBJ2-7
CSVPPGQGIDEQYF
TGCAGCGTGCCCCCCGGACAGGGAATCGACGAGCAGTACTTC
>.|.|TRBV6-5|TRBJ2-7
CASRGRTSSYEQYF
TGTGCCAGCAGAGGACGGACAAGCTCCTACGAGCAGTACTTC
>TRBD1|once|TRBV11-3|TRBJ2-2
CASSSGQGGYTGELFF
TGTGCCAGCAGCTCCGGACAGGGGGGGTACACCGGGGAGCTGTTTTTT